This is a list of T cell receptor beta chains from one sample in a study of a mutant IDH1 vaccine in newly diagnosed glioma. The repertoire was sequenced with immunoSEQ multiplex PCR; TCRdb's copy has only in-frame clones and lacks some. The profile shows fewer than 40,000 clones, 80% to 95% of them singletons. The antigens these receptors bind are not known. The sequences come from PBMCs, collected from a glioma patient whose treatment included an IDH1 peptide vaccine. The receptors shown here come from a woman in her thirties or forties with glioma. CDR3s include the opening cysteine and the closing phenylalanine or tryptophan. A D gene is named only where the DNA matches it firmly. Clone size is stated in some rows and not others, as once, few, many or a class when expanded.

>NA|TRBV5-5|NA|TRBJ2-5
CASSLAAETQYF
TGTGCCAGCAGCTTGGCCGCGGAGACCCAGTACTTC
>NA|TRBV19|NA|TRBJ1-3
CASSISISGNTIYF
TGTGCCAGTAGTATAAGCATCTCTGGAAACACCATATATTTT
>NA|TRBV6-5|TRBD1|TRBJ1-2
CASSYLRTGIYTF
TGTGCCAGCAGTTACCTTAGGACAGGGATCTACACCTTC
>NA|TRBV27|TRBD1|TRBJ1-2
CASSPQGAAGGYTF
TGTGCCAGCAGTCCACAGGGGGCGGCGGGGGGCTACACCTTC
>NA|TRBV7-2|TRBD1|TRBJ2-7
CASSYVVRQGAPYEQYF
TGTGCCAGCAGCTACGTAGTCAGGCAGGGGGCGCCCTACGAGCAGTACTTC
>NA|TRBV19|NA|TRBJ2-3
CASSPYHGGETADTQYF
TGTGCCAGTAGTCCCTACCATGGAGGGGAAACGGCAGATACGCAGTATTTT
>NA|TRBV13|NA|TRBJ2-5
CASSLWGSGETQYF
TGTGCCAGCAGCTTATGGGGATCGGGGGAGACCCAGTACTTC
>NA|TRBV27|NA|TRBJ1-6
CASRAADYNSPLHF
TGTGCCAGCCGGGCCGCTGACTATAATTCACCCCTCCACTTT
>NA|TRBV4-1|NA|TRBJ1-1
CASSQDNGDFTEAFF
TGCGCCAGCAGCCAAGATAATGGGGATTTCACTGAAGCTTTCTTT
>NA|TRBV29-1|NA|TRBJ1-2
CSVEGGGRGYGYTF
TGCAGCGTTGAAGGGGGGGGGCGAGGTTATGGCTACACCTTC
>NA|TRBV6-5|NA|TRBJ1-2
CASTKGANYGYTF
TGTGCCAGCACCAAAGGAGCTAACTATGGCTACACCTTC
>once|TRBV5-4|NA|TRBJ1-3
CASSLSGSGNTIYF
TGTGCCAGCAGCTTGTCGGGCTCTGGAAACACCATATATTTT
>NA|TRBV7-9|NA|TRBJ1-1
CASSPPWNTEAFF
TGTGCCAGCAGCCCTCCATGGAACACTGAAGCTTTCTTT
>NA|TRBV27|TRBD1|TRBJ1-1
CASSTGQGNTEAFF
TGTGCCAGCAGTACAGGACAGGGAAACACTGAAGCTTTCTTT
>NA|TRBV5-1|TRBD2|TRBJ2-2
CASSSGLAGATGELFF
TGCGCCAGCAGCTCGGGACTAGCGGGGGCCACCGGGGAGCTGTTTTTT
>NA|TRBV2|NA|TRBJ1-5
CASSPRGGNQPQHF
TGTGCCAGCAGCCCAAGAGGGGGGAATCAGCCCCAGCATTTT
>NA|TRBV5-4|NA|TRBJ2-3
CASSQRFEASTDTQYF
TGTGCCAGCAGCCAGCGGTTCGAAGCTAGCACAGATACGCAGTATTTT
>NA|TRBV5-6|NA|TRBJ2-2
CASSSTGDRNTGELFF
TGTGCCAGCAGCTCTACGGGGGACAGGAACACCGGGGAGCTGTTTTTT
>NA|TRBV5-1|NA|TRBJ1-6
CASSLWGPRNSPLHF
TGCGCCAGCAGCTTGTGGGGGCCGAGAAATTCACCCCTCCACTTT
>NA|TRBV4-1|TRBD2|TRBJ2-7
CASSQDLGTSLYEQYF
TGCGCCAGCAGCCAAGATTTGGGGACTAGCCTCTACGAGCAGTACTTC
>NA|TRBV5-5|NA|TRBJ2-6
CASSFLAYVEGFSGANVLTF
TGTGCCAGCAGCTTCCTCGCTTACGTTGAGGGTTTCTCTGGGGCCAACGTCCTGACTTTC
>NA|TRBV29-1|NA|TRBJ2-3
CSVDRESTDTQYF
TGCAGCGTTGACAGGGAATCGACAGATACGCAGTATTTT
>once|TRBV5-6|TRBD1|TRBJ1-6
CASSSYRDRMSSYNSPLHF
TGTGCCAGCAGCTCGTACCGGGACAGGATGAGCTCCTATAATTCACCCCTCCACTTT
>NA|TRBV18|NA|TRBJ2-1
CASSWAESSYNEQFF
TGTGCCAGCTCATGGGCGGAGAGCTCCTACAATGAGCAGTTCTTC
>NA|TRBV5-1|NA|TRBJ2-7
CASSYSTGSYEQYF
TGCGCCAGCAGTTATTCAACTGGGTCCTACGAGCAGTACTTC
>NA|TRBV5-1|TRBD1|TRBJ2-7
CASSYAEDRGFYEQYF
TGCGCCAGCAGTTACGCCGAGGACAGGGGATTCTACGAGCAGTACTTC
>NA|TRBV12-5|NA|TRBJ1-2
CASGDLGAVDGYTF
TGTGCTAGTGGTGACCTAGGGGCGGTCGATGGCTACACCTTC
>NA|TRBV6-4|NA|TRBJ1-2
CASSDSGRGYGYTF
TGTGCCAGCAGTGACTCGGGACGGGGCTATGGCTACACCTTC
>once|TRBV5-1|TRBD1|TRBJ1-1
CASTGQENTEAFF
TGCGCCAGCACGGGACAGGAGAACACTGAAGCTTTCTTT
>once|TRBV6-5|NA|TRBJ1-2
CASSLSQNGYGYTF
TGTGCCAGCAGCTTGTCACAGAACGGCTATGGCTACACCTTC
>once|TRBV25-1|TRBD1|TRBJ2-2
CASSEGTGYAGELFF
TGTGCCAGCAGTGAGGGGACAGGGTACGCCGGGGAGCTGTTTTTT
>NA|TRBV7-9|TRBD1|TRBJ2-5
CASSYRQGEKETQYF
TGTGCCAGCAGCTATAGACAGGGCGAAAAAGAGACCCAGTACTTC
>NA|TRBV18|NA|TRBJ1-1
CASSPGNVAEAFF
TGTGCCAGCTCACCCGGGAATGTCGCTGAAGCTTTCTTT
>NA|TRBV6-5|TRBD1|TRBJ1-4
CASSYSYRGYEKLFF
TGTGCCAGCAGTTACTCCTACAGGGGCTATGAAAAACTGTTTTTT
>NA|TRBV7-9|NA|TRBJ2-1
CASSLLALANEQFF
TGTGCCAGCAGCTTACTAGCTTTAGCGAATGAGCAGTTCTTC
>NA|TRBV29-1|NA|TRBJ2-1
CSVGSSQASPQFF
TGCAGCGTTGGATCCAGCCAGGCTAGTCCCCAGTTCTTC
>NA|TRBV25-1|TRBD1|TRBJ2-7
CASSRGDRDLRGQYF
TGTGCCAGCAGTAGAGGGGACAGAGATCTACGAGGGCAGTACTTC
>once|TRBV5-1|NA|TRBJ1-2
CASSETDRGYTF
TGCGCCAGCAGCGAAACGGACAGAGGCTACACCTTC
>NA|TRBV6-1|NA|TRBJ2-5
CASSEPLGRPETQYF
TGTGCCAGCTCCGAACCACTCGGACGCCCCGAGACCCAGTACTTC
>NA|TRBV5-6|NA|TRBJ2-2
CASSFNRRPGELFF
TGTGCCAGCAGCTTCAACCGACGTCCCGGGGAGCTGTTTTTT
>NA|TRBV5-1|NA|TRBJ2-6
CASSFPGNSGANVLTF
TGCGCCAGCAGCTTTCCAGGGAACTCTGGGGCCAACGTCCTGACTTTC
>NA|TRBV19|NA|TRBJ2-3
CASSIGTGRSDTQYF
TGTGCCAGTAGTATAGGCACAGGGAGGTCAGATACGCAGTATTTT
>NA|TRBV6-5|TRBD1|TRBJ1-2
CASSSNMDRVNGYTF
TGTGCCAGCAGTTCCAATATGGACAGGGTCAATGGCTACACCTTC
>once|TRBV4-1|TRBD2|TRBJ2-1
CASSQAPSGSMSSYNEQFF
TGCGCCAGCAGCCAAGCCCCTAGCGGGAGCATGAGCTCCTACAATGAGCAGTTCTTC
>NA|TRBV13|TRBD1|TRBJ1-1
CASSLAGTDTEAFF
TGTGCCAGCAGCTTAGCGGGGACAGACACTGAAGCTTTCTTT
>NA|TRBV7-2|NA|TRBJ1-2
CASSWDAHYGYTF
TGTGCCAGCAGCTGGGACGCCCACTATGGCTACACCTTC
>NA|TRBV7-8|NA|TRBJ2-7
CASSLEFRQNSYEQYF
TGTGCCAGCAGCTTAGAGTTCCGACAGAACTCCTACGAGCAGTACTTC
>NA|TRBV5-6|TRBD2|TRBJ2-1
CASSLGGGGPGEQFF
TGTGCCAGCAGCTTGGGAGGCGGGGGGCCAGGTGAGCAGTTCTTC
>NA|TRBV7-8|NA|TRBJ1-5
CASSANARVENQPQHF
TGTGCCAGCAGCGCAAATGCCAGGGTGGAGAATCAGCCCCAGCATTTT
>NA|TRBV27|TRBD1|TRBJ2-7
CASSYGQGGEQYF
TGTGCCAGCAGTTATGGACAGGGCGGCGAGCAGTACTTC
>NA|TRBV5-1|NA|TRBJ1-2
CASSLVQKEDGYTF
TGCGCCAGCAGCTTGGTTCAGAAAGAAGATGGCTACACCTTC
>NA|TRBV4-2|NA|TRBJ1-3
CASSQGYSSGNTIYF
TGTGCCAGCAGCCAAGGGTACAGCTCTGGAAACACCATATATTTT
>NA|TRBV5-1|NA|TRBJ2-7
CASRGRASYEQYF
TGCGCCAGCAGGGGCAGGGCCTCCTACGAGCAGTACTTC
>NA|TRBV27|TRBD2|TRBJ2-2
CASSFGLAGNTGELFF
TGTGCCAGCAGTTTCGGACTAGCGGGAAACACCGGGGAGCTGTTTTTT
>NA|TRBV13|NA|TRBJ2-6
CASSLNTGLNVLTF
TGTGCCAGCAGCTTAAATACAGGACTGAACGTCCTGACTTTC
>NA|TRBV7-9|NA|TRBJ1-2
CASSLGANYGYTF
TGTGCCAGCAGCTTAGGGGCTAACTATGGCTACACCTTC
>NA|TRBV7-6|NA|TRBJ2-7
CASSLSPYEQYF
TGTGCCAGCAGCTTATCCCCATACGAGCAGTACTTC